Each of the 9 T cell receptor beta chains below was sequenced from the same sample in a study of blood T cell repertoires in COVID-19. Assay used: immunoSEQ multiplex PCR; TCRdb lists only in-frame clones, some missing. Among roughly 97,000 clones, approximately 84% were seen once, and the ten largest hold more than 9%. The specimen sequenced was peripheral blood. Source of these receptors: a man between 65 and 79 years old with acute or convalescent COVID-19.

The rearrangement joins TRBV7-9 to TRBJ1-2; D is ambiguous. Looked up from germline, CDR1 is SEHNR and CDR2 is FQNEAQ (reference sequence). The CDR3 extends over 13 amino acids. The V and J ends lost 3 bases and 0 bases respectively, with 5 bases between them. This CDR3 is CASSFGANYGYTF. The CDR3 region has the DNA TGTGCCAGCAGCTTCGGGGCTAACTATGGCTACACCTTC.

This clone was counted a single time. The chain carries TRBV12-3 or TRBV12-4 and TRBJ2-1; perhaps TRBD2 as D (7 bases). The CDR3 runs 13 residues. V gave up 5 bases and J gave up 10 bases, with 15 bases separating them. CDR3 DNA: TGTGCCAGCAGTAAAGGGGGGGTGGGAGAGCAGTTCTTC. The encoded protein is CASSKGGVGEQFF.

This chain uses TRBV30 with TRBJ2-3; tentatively, D is TRBD2 (5 bases). Germline V gene data show CDR1 as GTSNPN and CDR2 as SVGIG (reference sequence). The CDR3 is made up of 15 amino acids. V lost 1 base and J lost 2, with 13 bases in between. The CDR3 bases are TGTGCCTGGAGTGGAGGGCCCCCCTCCACAGATACGCAGTATTTT. It translates to CAWSGGPPSTDTQYF.

The V and J genes are TRBV14 and TRBJ1-1; TRBD1 might be the D (5 bases). CDR3 length equals 14 residues. Trimming pared 4 bases from V and 3 bases from J, leaving 12 bases between. Germline V lookup: CDR1 SGHDN, CDR2 FVKESK. Here the CDR3 DNA reads TGTGCCAGCAGCCCGACAGCAATGGACACTGAAGCTTTCTTT. Its translation: CASSPTAMDTEAFF.

This clone was counted a single time. The rearrangement uses TRBV7-2 and TRBJ2-7; 12 nucleotides line up with TRBD2. Germline CDR1 SGHTA, CDR2 FQGNSA. The CDR3 consists of 15 residues. The V and J ends lost 5 bases and 2 bases, in that order; junction bases with no gene match: 4. CDR3: CASSMRLAGAYEQYF. The CDR3 nucleotides are TGTGCCAGCAGCATGAGACTAGCGGGAGCCTACGAGCAGTACTTC.

This chain links TRBV5-1 with TRBJ1-3, with TRBD1 matching 10 bases. V trimming: 4 bases; J trimming: 4 bases; junction bases outside the gene matches: 8. In germline, CDR1 is SGHRS, CDR2 YFSETQ. The CDR3 contains 16 residues. Here the CDR3 DNA reads TGCGCCAGCAGCCCCCAGACAGGGGGCGTAGGAAACACCATATATTTT. Translation: CASSPQTGGVGNTIYF.

DNA for the CDR3: TGTGCCAGCAGTTGGGCTAGCGGGTTCACAGATACGCAGTATTTT. This translates into CASSWASGFTDTQYF. The gene calls are TRBV6-5 and TRBJ2-3, with TRBD2 matching 8 bases. The length of the CDR3 is 15 residues. With V trimmed by 4 bases and J by 2 bases, 5 bases remained unmatched. Germline V gene data show CDR1 as MNHEY and CDR2 as SVGAGI.

The chain is built from TRBV5-5 and TRBJ2-1; TRBD2 matches 9 bases. J was trimmed by 0 bases and V by 0 bases; bases with no gene match: 4. The CDR3 is made up of 17 amino acids. Germline V gene lookup returns CDR1 SGHKS and CDR2 YYEKEE (reference sequence). CDR3 sequence: CASSLGLAGFSYNEQFF. Here the CDR3 DNA reads TGTGCCAGCAGCTTGGGGCTAGCGGGGTTCTCCTACAATGAGCAGTTCTTC.

The rearrangement uses TRBV30 and TRBJ1-1; the D is unclear. The V and J ends lost 4 bases and 1 base respectively, with 10 bases between them. The CDR3 length is 13 residues. Germline V gene data show CDR1 as GTSNPN and CDR2 as SVGIG (reference sequence). As DNA, the CDR3 is TGTGCCTGGAAACTAGGAGGGAACACTGAAGCTTTCTTT. Translated: CAWKLGGNTEAFF.